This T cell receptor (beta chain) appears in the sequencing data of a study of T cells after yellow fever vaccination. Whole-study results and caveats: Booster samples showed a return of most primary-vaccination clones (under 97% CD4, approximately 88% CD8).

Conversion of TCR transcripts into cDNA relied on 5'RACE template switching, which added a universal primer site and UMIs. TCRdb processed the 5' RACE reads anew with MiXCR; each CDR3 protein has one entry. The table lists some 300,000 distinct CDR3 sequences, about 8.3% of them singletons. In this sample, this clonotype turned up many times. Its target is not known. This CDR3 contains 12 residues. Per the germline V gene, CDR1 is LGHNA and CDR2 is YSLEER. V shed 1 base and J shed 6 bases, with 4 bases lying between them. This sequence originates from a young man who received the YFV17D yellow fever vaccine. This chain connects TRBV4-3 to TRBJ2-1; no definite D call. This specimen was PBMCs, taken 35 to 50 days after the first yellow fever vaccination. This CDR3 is CASSQVANEQFF. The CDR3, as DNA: TGCGCCAGCAGCCAAGTTGCCAATGAGCAGTTCTTC.